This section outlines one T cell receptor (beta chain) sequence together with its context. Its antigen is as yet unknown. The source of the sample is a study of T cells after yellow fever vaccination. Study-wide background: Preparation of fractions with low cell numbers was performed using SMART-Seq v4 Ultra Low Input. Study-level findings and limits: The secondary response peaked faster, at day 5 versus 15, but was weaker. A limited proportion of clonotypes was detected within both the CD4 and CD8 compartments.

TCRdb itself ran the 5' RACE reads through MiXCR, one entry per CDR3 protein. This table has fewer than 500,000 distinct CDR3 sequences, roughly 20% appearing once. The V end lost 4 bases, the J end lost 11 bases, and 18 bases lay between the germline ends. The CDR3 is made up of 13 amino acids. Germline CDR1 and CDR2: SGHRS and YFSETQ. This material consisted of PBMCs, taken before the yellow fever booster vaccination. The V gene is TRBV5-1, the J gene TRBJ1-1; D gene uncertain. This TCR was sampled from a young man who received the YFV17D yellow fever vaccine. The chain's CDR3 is CASSPRPGPIAFF. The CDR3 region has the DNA TGCGCCAGCAGCCCCCGTCCCGGGCCCATCGCTTTCTTT.